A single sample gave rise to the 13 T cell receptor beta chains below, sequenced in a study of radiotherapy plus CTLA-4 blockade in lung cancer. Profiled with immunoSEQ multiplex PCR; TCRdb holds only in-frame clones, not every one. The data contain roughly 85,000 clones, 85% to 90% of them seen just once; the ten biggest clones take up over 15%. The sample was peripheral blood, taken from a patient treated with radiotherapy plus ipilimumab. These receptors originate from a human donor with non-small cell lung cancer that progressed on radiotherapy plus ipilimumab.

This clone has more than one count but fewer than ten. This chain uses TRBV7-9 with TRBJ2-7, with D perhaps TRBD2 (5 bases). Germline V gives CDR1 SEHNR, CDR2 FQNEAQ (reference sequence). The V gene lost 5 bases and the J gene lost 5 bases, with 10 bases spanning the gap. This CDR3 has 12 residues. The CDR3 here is CASSPLVHEQYF. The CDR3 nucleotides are TGTGCCAGCAGCCCACTAGTCCACGAGCAGTACTTC.

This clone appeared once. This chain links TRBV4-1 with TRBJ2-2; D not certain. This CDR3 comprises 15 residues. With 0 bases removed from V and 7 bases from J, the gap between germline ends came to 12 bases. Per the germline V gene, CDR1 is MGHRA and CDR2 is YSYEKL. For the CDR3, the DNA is TGCGCCAGCAGCCAAGATCGAACTTTAAACGGGGAGCTGTTTTTT. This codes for CASSQDRTLNGELFF.

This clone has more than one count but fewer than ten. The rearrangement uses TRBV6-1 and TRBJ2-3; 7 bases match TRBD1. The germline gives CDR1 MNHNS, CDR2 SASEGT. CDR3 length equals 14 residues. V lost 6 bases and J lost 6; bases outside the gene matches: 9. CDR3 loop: CASRPGQLLDTQYF. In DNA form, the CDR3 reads TGTGCCAGCAGACCGGGACAGCTTTTGGATACGCAGTATTTT.

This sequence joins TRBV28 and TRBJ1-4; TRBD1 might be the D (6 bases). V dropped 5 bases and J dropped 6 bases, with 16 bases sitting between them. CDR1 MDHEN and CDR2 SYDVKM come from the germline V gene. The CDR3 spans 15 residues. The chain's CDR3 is CASSPGGRGDEKLFF. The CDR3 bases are TGTGCCAGCAGTCCCGGTGGCAGGGGAGATGAAAAACTGTTTTTT.

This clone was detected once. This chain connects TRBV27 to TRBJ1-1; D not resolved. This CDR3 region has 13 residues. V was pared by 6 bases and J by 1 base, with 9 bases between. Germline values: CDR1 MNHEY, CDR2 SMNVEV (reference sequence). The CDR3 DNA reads TGTGCCAGCAGCGGGTCCCAGAACACTGAAGCTTTCTTT. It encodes CASSGSQNTEAFF.

CDR3 protein: CASSRSMNQPQHF. The CDR3 DNA reads TGTGCCAGCAGTCGTTCAATGAATCAGCCCCAGCATTTT. The chain joins TRBV2 to TRBJ1-5; no definite D call. This CDR3 spans 13 amino acids. The germline gives CDR1 SNHLY, CDR2 FYNNEI. V dropped 5 bases and J dropped 4 bases, with 9 bases sitting between them. Full variable domain (missing parts from reference TRBV2 and TRBJ1-5): EPEVTQTPSHQVTQMGQEVILRCVPISNHLYFYWYRQILGQKVEFLVSFYNNEISEKSEIFDDQFSVERPDGSNFTLKIRSTKLEDSAMYFCASSRSMNQPQHFGDGTRLSIL.

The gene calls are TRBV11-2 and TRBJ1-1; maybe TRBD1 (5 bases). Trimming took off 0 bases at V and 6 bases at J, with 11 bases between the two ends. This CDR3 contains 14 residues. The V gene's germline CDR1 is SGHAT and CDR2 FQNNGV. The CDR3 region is CASSLEGKGSEAFF. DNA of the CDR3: TGTGCCAGCAGCTTAGAAGGAAAGGGGTCTGAAGCTTTCTTT. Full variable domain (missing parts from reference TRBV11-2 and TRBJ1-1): EAGVAQSPRYKIIEKRQSVAFWCNPISGHATLYWYQQILGQGPKLLIQFQNNGVVDDSQLPKDRFSAERLKGVDSTLKIQPAKLEDSAVYLCASSLEGKGSEAFFGQGTRLTVV.

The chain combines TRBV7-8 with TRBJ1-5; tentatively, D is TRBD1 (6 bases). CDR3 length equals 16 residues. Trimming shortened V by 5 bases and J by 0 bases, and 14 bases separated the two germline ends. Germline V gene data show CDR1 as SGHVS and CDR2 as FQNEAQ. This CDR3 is CASSLRTEYSNQPQHF. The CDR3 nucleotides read TGTGCCAGCAGCCTTAGGACAGAATATAGCAATCAGCCCCAGCATTTT.

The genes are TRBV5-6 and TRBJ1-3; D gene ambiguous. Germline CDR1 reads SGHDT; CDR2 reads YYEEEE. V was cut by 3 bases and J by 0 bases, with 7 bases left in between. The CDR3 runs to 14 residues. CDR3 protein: CASSYDNSGNTIYF. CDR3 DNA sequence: TGTGCCAGCAGCTATGACAACTCTGGAAACACCATATATTTT.

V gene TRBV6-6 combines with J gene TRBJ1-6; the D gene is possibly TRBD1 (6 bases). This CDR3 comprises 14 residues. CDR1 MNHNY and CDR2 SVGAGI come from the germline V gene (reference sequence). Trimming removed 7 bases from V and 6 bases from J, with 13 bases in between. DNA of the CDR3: TGTGCCAGCACCCTGACAGGAAGTAATTCACCCCTCCACTTT. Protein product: CASTLTGSNSPLHF.

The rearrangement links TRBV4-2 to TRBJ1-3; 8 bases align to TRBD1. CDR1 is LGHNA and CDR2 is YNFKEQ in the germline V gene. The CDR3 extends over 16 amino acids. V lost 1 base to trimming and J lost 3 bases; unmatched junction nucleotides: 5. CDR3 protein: CASSQGPTGGGNTIYF. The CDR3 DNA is TGTGCCAGCAGCCAAGGACCTACAGGGGGTGGAAACACCATATATTTT.

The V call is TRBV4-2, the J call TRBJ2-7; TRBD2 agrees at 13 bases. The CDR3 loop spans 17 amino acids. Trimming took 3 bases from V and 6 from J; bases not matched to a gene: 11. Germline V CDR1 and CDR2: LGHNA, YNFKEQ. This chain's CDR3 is CASSQELAGGPGGEQYF. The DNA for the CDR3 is TGTGCCAGCAGCCAGGAACTAGCGGGAGGGCCCGGCGGCGAGCAGTACTTC.

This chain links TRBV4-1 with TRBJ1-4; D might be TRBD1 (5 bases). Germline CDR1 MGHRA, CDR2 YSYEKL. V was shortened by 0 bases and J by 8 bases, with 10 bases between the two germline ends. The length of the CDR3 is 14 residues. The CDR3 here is CASSQEGEGEKLFF. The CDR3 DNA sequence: TGCGCCAGCAGCCAAGAAGGGGAGGGAGAAAAACTGTTTTTT.